This T cell receptor beta chain was found in a study of beta chain features in type 1 diabetes. On the study more broadly: In all, approximately 110 million sorted cells from all samples were analyzed.

Broader study findings: There was a moderate but significant shortening of TCRB CDR3s in all four CD4+ subsets of Type 1 diabetes patients. Among patients, naive, central memory and Treg TCRB repertoires appeared more similar than among healthy donors.

The isolated RNA, all of it, was reverse transcribed, so expressed TCRB transcripts were what got sequenced. The protocol was immunoSEQ multiplex PCR, while the TCRdb copy is restricted to in-frame clones and leaves out a portion. This sample carries over 650,000 clones, over 13% of them seen once, and the ten largest clones take 0.035% to 0.045%. CDR1 and CDR2 (germline): SGHTA, FQGNSA. The V gene lost 2 bases and the J gene lost 6 bases, with 11 bases spanning the gap. This CDR3 spans 15 amino acids. A word on this clone: Its antigen is not identified.

Per donor, one heparinised blood draw averaged about 116 mL. CD4+ cells of the naive, central memory, regulatory and stem cell-like memory types were sorted via CD45RO/CCR7/CD25/CD127/CD95/CD27. The sequence came from a man between 18 and 29 years old with type 1 diabetes. The sequencing input was naive CD4+ T cells from blood. This sequence joins TRBV7-2 and TRBJ1-6; D gene ambiguous. The CDR3 sequence: CASSLNRQPNSPLHF. The CDR3 region has the DNA TGTGCCAGCAGCTTAAATCGGCAGCCTAATTCACCCCTCCACTTT.